Here is one TCR beta chain with its context. This sample is part of a study of T cell responses to AZD1222 COVID-19 vaccine. The CDR3 length is 14 residues. Germline V gives CDR1 SGHAT, CDR2 FQNNGV. V was pared by 10 bases and J by 4 bases, with 8 bases of the junction left unmatched. Clones were read by immunoSEQ multiplex PCR, and TCRdb kept only the in-frame ones, dropping some. The sample consists of some 95,000 clones, 86% of them appearing once. This TCR derives from an adult in good health. The sample was peripheral blood, taken on day 0 of AZD1222 vaccination. This rearrangement joins TRBV11-2 to TRBJ2-1, with 9 bases identical to TRBD1. The CDR3 reads CATLQGASYNEQFF. The DNA for the CDR3 is TGTGCCACCCTACAGGGGGCCTCTTACAATGAGCAGTTCTTC.